These T cell receptor beta chains were read from a single sample in a study of blood T cells in healthy people across ages. TCRdb re-derived calls from the 5' RACE reads in MiXCR, one entry per CDR3 protein. Of some 1.7 million distinct CDR3 sequences detected, 28% appear once; the ten largest clones hold over 7%. The sequenced sample consisted of blood. The source of these receptors is a woman under 40 in good health. The CDR3 runs from the conserved cysteine through the conserved F or W.

j_call cdr3_length v_call cdr3_aa
TRBJ2-5 15 TRBV5-5 CASSKTGAGGQTQYF
TRBJ2-4 16 TRBV6-5 CASSPRLAGLENIQYF
TRBJ2-5 13 TRBV20-1 CSAGGQAEETQYF
TRBJ2-3 20 TRBV6-5 CASSYSLTSGKDFSTDTQYF
TRBJ2-1 17 TRBV28 CATFSPGLAGSPDEQFF
TRBJ2-1 14 TRBV29-1 CSVGGTGPGYEQFF
TRBJ2-3 16 TRBV7-2 CASSPHSGTSTDTQYF
TRBJ2-3 15 TRBV6-5 CASSYSAGSTDTQYF
TRBJ2-5 15 TRBV12-3/TRBV12-4 CASSHRGGRLREQYF
TRBJ2-3 17 TRBV3-1 CASSQDGLALSTDTQYF
TRBJ2-2 17 TRBV20-1 CSARDRKTGAGTGELFF
TRBJ2-3 14 TRBV7-9 CASTQAGATDTQYF
TRBJ2-3 15 TRBV9 CASSVRRLAGGPLYF
TRBJ2-5 14 TRBV20-1 CSARRRGAIETQYF
TRBJ2-3 13 TRBV15 CATGDSRRDTQYF
TRBJ1-2 13 TRBV12-3/TRBV12-4 CASSPDRISGYTF
TRBJ2-6 19 TRBV6-5 CASSYSPGGVFSGANVLTF
TRBJ2-3 14 TRBV10-1 CASSEPEDTDTQYF
TRBJ1-4 16 TRBV14 CASSQDRGQINEKLFF
TRBJ2-7 16 TRBV11-2 CASSLGGHPLPYEQYF
TRBJ2-2 15 TRBV6-5 CASSPLAGLGRELFF
TRBJ2-7 14 TRBV9 CASGVSTGDYEQYF
TRBJ1-2 12 TRBV28 CATGEGRGGYTF
TRBJ2-5 14 TRBV5-5 CASSLGMGSNEQYF
TRBJ1-4 15 TRBV2 CASSGKGAGNEKLFF
TRBJ1-2 12 TRBV19 CASSISRDGYTF
TRBJ2-1 17 TRBV28 CASRGNRAGGSYNEQFF
TRBJ2-1 14 TRBV10-3 CASRAAGGNNEQFF
TRBJ2-3 12 TRBV3-1 CAGSQVADTQYF